This TCR beta chain was profiled in a study of blood T cell repertoires in COVID-19. Study-level information: COVID-19 samples, acute and convalescent, were from the United States, Italy and Spain.

The data were produced by immunoSEQ multiplex PCR, yet TCRdb's version contains in-frame clones alone and is incomplete. The table has around 180,000 clones, roughly 83% seen once. CDR1 is SGHRS and CDR2 is YFSETQ in the germline V gene. V shed 0 bases, J shed 4 bases, and the junction held 3 bases outside the gene matches. The CDR3 extends over 14 amino acids. This sequence was found in a woman under 40 who had recovered from COVID-19. V is TRBV5-1 and J is TRBJ1-1, with 7 positions matching TRBD1. What was sequenced was PBMCs or T cells enriched from blood (not recorded which). The CDR3 loop reads CASSLAQGGTEAFF. The CDR3 DNA sequence: TGCGCCAGCAGCTTGGCCCAGGGGGGCACTGAAGCTTTCTTT.